The 6 T cell receptor beta chains below come from one sample, sequenced in a study of Ad26.COV2.S vaccination and SARS-CoV-2 variants. Documented treatment: about 20 received Ad26.COV2.S at low or high dose, single or two shots; about five received placebo; per-sample allocation not given. The samples date from day 63 after the first vaccine or placebo injection. Here immunoSEQ multiplex PCR was the method, and the copy in TCRdb shows in-frame clones only, minus some. The table records 250,000 or so clones, about 83% of them present only once. The starting material was peripheral blood, obtained in a trial of Ad26.COV2.S vaccine versus placebo. The receptors were gathered from a person between 18 and 65 years old who received the Ad26.COV2.S COVID-19 vaccine or a placebo.

In nucleotides, the CDR3 is TGTGCCAGCAGCTCGGGCAGGGGGCGCGGGACCCAGTACTTC. This codes for CASSSGRGRGTQYF. V usage is TRBV11-2 and J usage is TRBJ2-5; 8 nucleotides align to TRBD1. CDR3 length: 14 residues. The germline V gene encodes CDR1 SGHAT and CDR2 FQNNGV. The trim removed 4 bases at V and 7 bases at J, leaving 8 bases unmatched.

The chain combines TRBV6-2 or TRBV6-3 with TRBJ2-1; TRBD2 is a possible D gene (7 bases). Trimming left V 2 bases short and J 8 bases short, with 19 bases between. Germline V CDR1 and CDR2: MNHEY, SVGEGT. The CDR3 is 16 amino acids. CDR3 nucleotide sequence: TGTGCCAGCAGTTACCCGAGCCTCCGGGGGGCGGATGAGCAGTTCTTC. Amino acids: CASSYPSLRGADEQFF.

This clone came up once. A read error is possible here, since a much larger clone lies one base away. The DNA for the CDR3 is TGTGCCTGGAGTGGACAGCAGGACAATTCACCCCCCCACTTT. Translated: CAWSGQQDNSPPHF. The J gene is TRBJ1-6, the V gene TRBV30, with a weak D call TRBD1 (5 bases). Germline V gives CDR1 GTSNPN, CDR2 SVGIG (reference sequence). CDR3 size: 14 residues.

This sequence joins TRBV18 and TRBJ2-1; the match to TRBD1 covers 10 bases. Unmatched junction bases numbered 10, after V lost 0 bases and J lost 11 bases. The V gene's germline CDR1 is KGHSH and CDR2 LQKENI. CDR3 size: 16 residues. Here the CDR3 reads CASSPPTGQGFNQQFF. DNA of the CDR3: TGTGCCAGCTCACCACCGACGGGACAGGGGTTTAATCAGCAGTTCTTC.

The rearrangement uses TRBV7-2 and TRBJ2-1, with no clear D. CDR3 size: 13 residues. V was trimmed by 4 bases and J by 8 bases, leaving 12 bases between them. Germline CDR1 reads SGHTA; CDR2 reads FQGNSA. CDR3 loop: CASSSYSTYEQFF. The DNA of the CDR3 is TGTGCCAGCAGCTCCTATAGTACGTATGAGCAGTTCTTC.

CDR3: CASSYGGLNEQFF. The CDR3 DNA sequence: TGTGCCAGCAGTTACGGCGGATTGAATGAGCAGTTCTTC. The chain joins TRBV6-5 to TRBJ2-1, with unresolved D. Germline V gene lookup returns CDR1 MNHEY and CDR2 SVGAGI. Trimming stripped 2 bases from V and 7 bases from J, with 9 bases between. The CDR3 runs to 13 residues.